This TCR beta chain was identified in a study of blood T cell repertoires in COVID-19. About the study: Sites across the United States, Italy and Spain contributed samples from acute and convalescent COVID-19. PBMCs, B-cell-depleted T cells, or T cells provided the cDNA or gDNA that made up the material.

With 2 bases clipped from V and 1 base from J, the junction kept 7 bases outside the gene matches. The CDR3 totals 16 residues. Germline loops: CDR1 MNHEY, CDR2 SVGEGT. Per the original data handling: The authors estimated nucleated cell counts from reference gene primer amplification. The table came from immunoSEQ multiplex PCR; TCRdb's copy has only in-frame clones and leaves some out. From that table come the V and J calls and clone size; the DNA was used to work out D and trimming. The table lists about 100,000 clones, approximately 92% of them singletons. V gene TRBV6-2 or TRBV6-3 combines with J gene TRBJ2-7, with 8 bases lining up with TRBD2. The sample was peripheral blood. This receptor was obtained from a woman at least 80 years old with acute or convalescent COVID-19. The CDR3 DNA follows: TGTGCCAGCAGTTACGGACCGGGGGGGGCATCCTACGAGCAGTACTTC. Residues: CASSYGPGGASYEQYF.